This T cell receptor beta chain derives from a study of shared clonotypes between healthy human individuals. As for the study in general: There were three CD4 naive, three CD4 memory, two CD8 naive and one CD8 memory plates per donor. Study-level findings and limits: Several donors held around 5% of naive CD4 clonotypes in common. When compared with the clonotypes that were shared by all four sorted-subset donors, the non-shared clonotypes turned out to have lower generation probabilities.

Using 200 ng DNA, 32,000 or so T cell genomes, the sorted-subset replicate PCRs were run. Produced via immunoSEQ multiplex PCR; TCRdb's table is partial and in-frame only. Of 550,000 to 700,000 clones in the sample, around 78% were seen once. This clone appeared a single time. What it recognizes is unknown. Other DNA sequences in the sample encode the same CDR3. The germline V gene encodes CDR1 SGHRS and CDR2 YFSETQ. Trimming left V 4 bases short and J 0 bases short, with 9 bases between. This CDR3 is 14 amino acids long. This clonotype originated in a woman between 25 and 40 years old in good health. The V and J genes are TRBV5-1 and TRBJ2-3; D uncertain. The sample taken for sequencing was memory CD4+ T cells sorted from blood. Subset given: CD45RA-negative fraction. CDR3: CASSPRLSTDTQYF. CDR3 in DNA: TGCGCCAGCAGCCCCCGGCTAAGCACAGATACGCAGTATTTT.